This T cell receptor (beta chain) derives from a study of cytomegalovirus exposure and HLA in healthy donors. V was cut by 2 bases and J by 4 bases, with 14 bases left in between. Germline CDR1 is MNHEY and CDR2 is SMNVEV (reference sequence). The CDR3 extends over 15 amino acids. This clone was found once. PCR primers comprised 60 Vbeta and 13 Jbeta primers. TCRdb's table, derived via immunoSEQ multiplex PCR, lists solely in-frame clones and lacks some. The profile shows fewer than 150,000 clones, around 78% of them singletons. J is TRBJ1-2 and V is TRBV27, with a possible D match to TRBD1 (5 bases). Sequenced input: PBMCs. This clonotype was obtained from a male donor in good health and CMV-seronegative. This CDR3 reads CASSLDGGVSYGYTF. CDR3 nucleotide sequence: TGTGCCAGCAGTTTAGATGGGGGGGTCTCCTATGGCTACACCTTC.